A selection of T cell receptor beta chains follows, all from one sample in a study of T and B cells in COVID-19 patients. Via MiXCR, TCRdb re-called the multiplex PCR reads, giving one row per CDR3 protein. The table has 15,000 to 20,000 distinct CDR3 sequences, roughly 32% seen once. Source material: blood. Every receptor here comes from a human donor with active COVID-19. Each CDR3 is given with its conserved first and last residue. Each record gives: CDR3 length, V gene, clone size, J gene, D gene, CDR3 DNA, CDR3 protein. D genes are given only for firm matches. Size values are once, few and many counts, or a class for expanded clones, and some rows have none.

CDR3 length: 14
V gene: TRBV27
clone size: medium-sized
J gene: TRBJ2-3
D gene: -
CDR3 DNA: TGTGCCAGCAGGGGAACAGGAGGCACAGATACGCAGTATTTT
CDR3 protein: CASRGTGGTDTQYF

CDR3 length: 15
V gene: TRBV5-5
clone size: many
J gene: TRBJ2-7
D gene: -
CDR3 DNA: TGTGCCAGCAGCTTGCAAGGGACTCGGGGATACGAGCAGTACTTC
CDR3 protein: CASSLQGTRGYEQYF

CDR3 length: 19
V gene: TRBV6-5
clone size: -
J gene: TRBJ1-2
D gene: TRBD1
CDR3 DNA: TGTGCCAGCAGTTACACGCACCAATACGGACAGGGAAACTTTTATGGCTACACCTTC
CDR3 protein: CASSYTHQYGQGNFYGYTF

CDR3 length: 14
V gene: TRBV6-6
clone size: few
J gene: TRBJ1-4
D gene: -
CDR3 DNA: TGTGCCAGCAGTTATAGGGTCGAGGGCGAAAAACTGTTTTTT
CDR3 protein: CASSYRVEGEKLFF

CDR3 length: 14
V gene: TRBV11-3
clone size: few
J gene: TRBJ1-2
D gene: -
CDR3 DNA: TGTGCCAGCAGCCCCGTAAGGGCCCACTATGGCTACACCTTC
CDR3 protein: CASSPVRAHYGYTF

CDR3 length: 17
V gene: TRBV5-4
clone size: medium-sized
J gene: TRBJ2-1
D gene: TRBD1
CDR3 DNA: TGTGCCAGCAGCTACCCAACCGGGACAGGGGGCCACAATGAGCAGTTCTTC
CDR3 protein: CASSYPTGTGGHNEQFF

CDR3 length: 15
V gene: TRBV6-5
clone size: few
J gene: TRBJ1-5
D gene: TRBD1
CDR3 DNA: TGTGCCAGCAGACCCGGACAGGTTAGCAATCAGCCCCAGCATTTT
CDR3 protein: CASRPGQVSNQPQHF

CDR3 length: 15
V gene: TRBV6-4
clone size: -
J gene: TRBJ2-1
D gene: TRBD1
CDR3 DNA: TGTGCCAGCAGTCTCGGACAGGGGGCAGACAATGAGCAGTTCTTC
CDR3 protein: CASSLGQGADNEQFF

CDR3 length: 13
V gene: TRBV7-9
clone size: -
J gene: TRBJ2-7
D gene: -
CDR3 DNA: TGTGCCAGCCTGCCCCGATTGGGGAACGAGCAGTACTTC
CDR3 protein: CASLPRLGNEQYF

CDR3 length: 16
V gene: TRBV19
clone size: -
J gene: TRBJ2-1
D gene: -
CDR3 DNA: TGTGCCAGTAGTATAGTGGCGGCAGGTTATACCAATGAGCAGTTCTTC
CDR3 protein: CASSIVAAGYTNEQFF

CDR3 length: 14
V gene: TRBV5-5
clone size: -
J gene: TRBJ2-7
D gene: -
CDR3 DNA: TGTGCCAGCAGCCCCTGGGACGGGAAAAACGAGCAGTACTTC
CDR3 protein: CASSPWDGKNEQYF

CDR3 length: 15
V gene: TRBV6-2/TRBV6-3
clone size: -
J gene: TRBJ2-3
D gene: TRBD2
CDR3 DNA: TGTGCCAGCAGTTGGAGGCCGGGGGGGACAGATACGCAGTATTTT
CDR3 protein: CASSWRPGGTDTQYF

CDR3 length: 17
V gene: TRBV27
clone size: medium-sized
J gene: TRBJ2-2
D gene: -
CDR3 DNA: TGTGCCAGCAGTTTTTCCTTCTGGGGGGCGTTAGCCGGGGAGCTGTTTTTT
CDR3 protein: CASSFSFWGALAGELFF

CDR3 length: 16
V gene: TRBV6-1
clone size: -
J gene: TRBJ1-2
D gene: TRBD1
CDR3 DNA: TGTGCCAGCAGTGCAAACTCACAGGGGAGAAACTATGGCTACACCTTC
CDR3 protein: CASSANSQGRNYGYTF

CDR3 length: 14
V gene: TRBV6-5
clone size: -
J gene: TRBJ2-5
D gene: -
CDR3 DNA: TGTGCCAGCAGCTCTGGATTCTTCCAAGAGACCCAGTACTTC
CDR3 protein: CASSSGFFQETQYF

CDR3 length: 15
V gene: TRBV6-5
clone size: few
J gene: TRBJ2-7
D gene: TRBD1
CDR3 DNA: TGTGCCAGCAGTGAGACAGGGGGCTCTACCTACGAGCAGTACTTC
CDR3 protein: CASSETGGSTYEQYF

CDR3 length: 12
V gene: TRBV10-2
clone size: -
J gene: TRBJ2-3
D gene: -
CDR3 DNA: TGCGCCAGCAGGATGGCCCAGGGGACGCAGTATTTT
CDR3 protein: CASRMAQGTQYF

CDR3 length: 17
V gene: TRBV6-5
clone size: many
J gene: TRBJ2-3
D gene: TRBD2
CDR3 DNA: TGTGCCAGCAGCCGAGGGACTAGCGGGGGGTTGGGAGATACGCAGTATTTT
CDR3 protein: CASSRGTSGGLGDTQYF

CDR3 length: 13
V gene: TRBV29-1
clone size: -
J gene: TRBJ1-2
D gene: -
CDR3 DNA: TGCAGCGTCGTGGGAGAAGCTAACTATGGCTACACCTTC
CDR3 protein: CSVVGEANYGYTF

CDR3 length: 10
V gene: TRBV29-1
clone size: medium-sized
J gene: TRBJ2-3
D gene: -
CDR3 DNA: TGCATTGTGGATTCGGATACGCAGTATTTT
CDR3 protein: CIVDSDTQYF

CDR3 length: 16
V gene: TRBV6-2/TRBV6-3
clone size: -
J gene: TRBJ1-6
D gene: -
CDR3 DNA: TGTGGCACTAAAAGGTGGTCGCCGGGAACTAATTCACCCCTCCACTTT
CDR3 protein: CGTKRWSPGTNSPLHF

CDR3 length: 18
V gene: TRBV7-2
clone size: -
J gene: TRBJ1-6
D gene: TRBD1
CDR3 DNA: TGTGCCAGCAGCCCCCTTGTCGGGACAGGAAGTCCCAATTCACCCCTCCACTTT
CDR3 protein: CASSPLVGTGSPNSPLHF

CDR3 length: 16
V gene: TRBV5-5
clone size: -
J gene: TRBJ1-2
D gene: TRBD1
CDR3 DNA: TGTGCCAGCAGCGCGGGGGTGGGACAGGGCTTCTATGGCTACACCTTC
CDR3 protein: CASSAGVGQGFYGYTF

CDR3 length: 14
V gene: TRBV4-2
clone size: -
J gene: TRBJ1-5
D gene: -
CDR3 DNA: TGTGCCAGCAGCCAAGAGGAGCTGAATCAGCCCCAGCATTTT
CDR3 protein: CASSQEELNQPQHF

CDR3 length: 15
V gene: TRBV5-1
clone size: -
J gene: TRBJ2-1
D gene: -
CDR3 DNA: TGCGCCAGCAGCTTGGAGTCGAGCTCCTACAATGAGCAGTTCTTC
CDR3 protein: CASSLESSSYNEQFF

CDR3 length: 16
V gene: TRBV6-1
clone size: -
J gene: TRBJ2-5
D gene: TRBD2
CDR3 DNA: TGTGCCAGCAGTGAACTGGTAGCGGGGGGGCTAGAGACCCAGTACTTC
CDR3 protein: CASSELVAGGLETQYF

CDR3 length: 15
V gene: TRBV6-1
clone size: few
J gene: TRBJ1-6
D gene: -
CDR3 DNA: TGTGCCAGCAGACAGGGCTACTCCTATAATTCACCCCTCCACTTT
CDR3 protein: CASRQGYSYNSPLHF

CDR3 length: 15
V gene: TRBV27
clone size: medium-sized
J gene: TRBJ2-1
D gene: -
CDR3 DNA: TGTGCCAGCAGTGAAGCGGGTCCATGGTACAATGAGCAGTTCTTC
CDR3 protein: CASSEAGPWYNEQFF

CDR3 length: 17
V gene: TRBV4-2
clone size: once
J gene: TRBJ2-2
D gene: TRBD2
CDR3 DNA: TGTGCCAGCAGCCAAGTAGGACTAGCGGGGGGCACCGGGGAGCTGTTTTTT
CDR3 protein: CASSQVGLAGGTGELFF

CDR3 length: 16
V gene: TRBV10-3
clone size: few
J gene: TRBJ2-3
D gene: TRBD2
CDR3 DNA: TGTGCCATCAGTGCCTTTAGCGGGGGGGCTGGAGATACGCAGTATTTT
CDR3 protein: CAISAFSGGAGDTQYF

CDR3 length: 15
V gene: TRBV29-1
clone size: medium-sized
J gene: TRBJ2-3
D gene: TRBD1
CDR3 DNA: TGCAGCGTCGCTAAGGGACAGGCCGGGGCAGATACGCAGTATTTT
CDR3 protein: CSVAKGQAGADTQYF

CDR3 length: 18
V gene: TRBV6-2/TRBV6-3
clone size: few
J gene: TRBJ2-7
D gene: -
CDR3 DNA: TGTGCCAGCAGCCCTCCTAGTGGGATTAGGCTCTTGAACTACGAGCAGTACTTC
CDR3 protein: CASSPPSGIRLLNYEQYF

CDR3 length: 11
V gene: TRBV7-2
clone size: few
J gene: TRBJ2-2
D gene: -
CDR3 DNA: TGTGCCAGCGAAGGGAGGGGGGAGCTGTTTTTT
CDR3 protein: CASEGRGELFF

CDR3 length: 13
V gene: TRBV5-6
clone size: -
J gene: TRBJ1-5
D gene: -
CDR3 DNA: TGTGCCAGCAGCCTAGGTTACAATCAGCCCCAGCATTTT
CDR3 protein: CASSLGYNQPQHF

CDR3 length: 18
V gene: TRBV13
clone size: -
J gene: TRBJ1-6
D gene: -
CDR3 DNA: TGTGCCAGCAGCCTTGGGGGGGGTCTAAGAATCTATAATTCACCCCTCCACTTT
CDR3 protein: CASSLGGGLRIYNSPLHF

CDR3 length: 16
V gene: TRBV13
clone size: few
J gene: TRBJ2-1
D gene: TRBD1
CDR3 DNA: TGTGCCAGCAGCTTTGAACCGGGACAGGGCCCCGATGAGCAGTTCTTC
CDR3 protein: CASSFEPGQGPDEQFF

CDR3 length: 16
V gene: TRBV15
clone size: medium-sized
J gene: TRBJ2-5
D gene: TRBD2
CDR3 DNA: TGTGCCACCAGCAGACAAACTAGCGGTGGTTCGGAGACCCAGTACTTC
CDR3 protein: CATSRQTSGGSETQYF

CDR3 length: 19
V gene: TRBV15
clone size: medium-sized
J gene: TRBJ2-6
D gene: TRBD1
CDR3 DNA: TGTGCCACCAGCACACCACCGGGACAGGAGAGCTCTGGGGCCAACGTCCTGACTTTC
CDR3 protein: CATSTPPGQESSGANVLTF

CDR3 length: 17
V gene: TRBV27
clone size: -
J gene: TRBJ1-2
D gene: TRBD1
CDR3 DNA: TGTGCCAGCAGTTTATACGGAAGTGGGGACAGGGCCTATGGCTACACCTTC
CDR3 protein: CASSLYGSGDRAYGYTF

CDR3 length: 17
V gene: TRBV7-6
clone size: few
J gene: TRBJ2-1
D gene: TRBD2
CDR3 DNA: TGTGCCAGCAGCTTAGAAGGGGCGGGGGGACCGTACAATGAGCAGTTCTTC
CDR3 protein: CASSLEGAGGPYNEQFF

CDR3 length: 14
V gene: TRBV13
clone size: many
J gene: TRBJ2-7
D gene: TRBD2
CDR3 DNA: TGTGCCAGTCACATAGCGGGGGGGACAGGCGAGCAGTACTTC
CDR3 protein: CASHIAGGTGEQYF

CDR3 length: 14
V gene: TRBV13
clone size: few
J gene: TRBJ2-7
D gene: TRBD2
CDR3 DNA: TGTGCCAGCAGCCCAAAACGGGGGGGCCCCGAGCAGTACTTC
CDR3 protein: CASSPKRGGPEQYF

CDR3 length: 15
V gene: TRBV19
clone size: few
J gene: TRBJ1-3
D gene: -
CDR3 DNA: TGTGCCAGTAGATCAACACCGGTACGCGGAAACACCATATATTTT
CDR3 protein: CASRSTPVRGNTIYF

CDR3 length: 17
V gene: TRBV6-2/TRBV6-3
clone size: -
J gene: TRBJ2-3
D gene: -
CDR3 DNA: TGTGCCAGCAGCCGTCCCCGACAGGCCTCTAGCACAGATACGCAGTATTTT
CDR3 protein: CASSRPRQASSTDTQYF

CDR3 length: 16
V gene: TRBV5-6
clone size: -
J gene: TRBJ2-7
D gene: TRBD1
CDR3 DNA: TGTGCCAGCAGCTTGGTGTACGGGACAGGGGCCTACGAGCAGTACTTC
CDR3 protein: CASSLVYGTGAYEQYF

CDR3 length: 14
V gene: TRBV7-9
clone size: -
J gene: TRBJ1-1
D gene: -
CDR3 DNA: TGTGCCAGCCAAAGTAGCGGGACAACCACTGAAGCTTTCTTT
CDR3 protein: CASQSSGTTTEAFF

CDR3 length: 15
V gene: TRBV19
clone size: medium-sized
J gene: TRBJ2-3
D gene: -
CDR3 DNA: TGTGCCAGTATGAAAGGGATCAGAGACACAGATACGCAGTATTTT
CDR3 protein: CASMKGIRDTDTQYF

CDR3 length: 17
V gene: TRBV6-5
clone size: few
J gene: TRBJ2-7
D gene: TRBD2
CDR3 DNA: TGTGCCAGCAGTGCCGGACTAGCGGGAGGACTCGGGCTCGAGCAGTACTTC
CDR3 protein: CASSAGLAGGLGLEQYF

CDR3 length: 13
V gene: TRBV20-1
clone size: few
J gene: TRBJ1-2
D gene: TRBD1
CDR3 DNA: TGCAGTGCTCATGACACAGGGGCCTATGGCTACACCTTC
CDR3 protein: CSAHDTGAYGYTF

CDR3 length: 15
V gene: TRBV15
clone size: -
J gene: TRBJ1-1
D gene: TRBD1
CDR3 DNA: TGTGCCACCAGCACCCCCAGGGGGCGCGGCACTGAAGCTTTCTTT
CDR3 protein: CATSTPRGRGTEAFF

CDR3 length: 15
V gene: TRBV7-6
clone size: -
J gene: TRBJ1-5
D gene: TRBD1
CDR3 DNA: TGTGCCAGCAGCTCAAGACAGGGGGCTGGTCAGCCCCAGCATTTT
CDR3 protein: CASSSRQGAGQPQHF

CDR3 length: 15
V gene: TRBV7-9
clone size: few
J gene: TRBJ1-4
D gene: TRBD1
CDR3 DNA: TGTGCCAGCAGCTTAGAGACAGGGGAAGATGAAAAACTGTTTTTT
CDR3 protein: CASSLETGEDEKLFF

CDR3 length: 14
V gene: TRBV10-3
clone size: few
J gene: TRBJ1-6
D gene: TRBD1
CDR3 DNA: TGTGCCATCGGTAGACAGGGGGAGGATTCACCCCTCCACTTT
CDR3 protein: CAIGRQGEDSPLHF

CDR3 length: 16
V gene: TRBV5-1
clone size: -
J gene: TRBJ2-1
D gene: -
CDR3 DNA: TGCGCCAGCAGCTTGCGGTACACAAGCTCCTACAATGAGCAGTTCTTC
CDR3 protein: CASSLRYTSSYNEQFF

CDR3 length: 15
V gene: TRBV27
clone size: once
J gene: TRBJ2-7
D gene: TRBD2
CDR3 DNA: TGTGCCAGCGGCCGTGGACTAGCGGGGGTACACGAGCAGTACTTC
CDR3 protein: CASGRGLAGVHEQYF

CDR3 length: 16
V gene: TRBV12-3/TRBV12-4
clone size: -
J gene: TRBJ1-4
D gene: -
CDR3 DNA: TGTGCCAGCAGCGTAGCTGGGGCAGGAGATAATGAAAAACTGTTTTTT
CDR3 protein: CASSVAGAGDNEKLFF

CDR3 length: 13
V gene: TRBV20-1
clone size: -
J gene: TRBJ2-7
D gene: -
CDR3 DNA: TGCAGTGCTATTTTAAAAAACTCCTACGAGCAGTACTTC
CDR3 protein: CSAILKNSYEQYF

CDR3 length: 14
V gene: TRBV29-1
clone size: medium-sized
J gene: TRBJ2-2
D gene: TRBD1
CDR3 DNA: TGCAGCGCAGGACAGGGGCAGAACACCGGGGAGCTGTTTTTT
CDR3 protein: CSAGQGQNTGELFF

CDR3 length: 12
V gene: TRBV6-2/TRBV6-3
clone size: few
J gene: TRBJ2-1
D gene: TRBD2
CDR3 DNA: TGTGCCAGCAGCCCAACTAGCGATGAGCAGTTCTTC
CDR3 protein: CASSPTSDEQFF

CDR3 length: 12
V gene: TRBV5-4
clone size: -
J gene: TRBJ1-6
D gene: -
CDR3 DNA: TGTGCCAGCGGAAGACTGAATTCACCCCTCCACTTT
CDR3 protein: CASGRLNSPLHF